This T cell receptor (beta chain) came from a study of OX40 agonist ivuxolimab in advanced cancers. Study-level background: Ivuxolimab, which targeted the costimulatory receptor OX40 (CD134), was an agonistic, fully human IgG2 monoclonal antibody. Patients were allowed to have had prior anti-PD-1, anti-PD-L1 or anti-CTLA-4 therapy, and approximately 40% of the dose-escalation patients had previously received checkpoint inhibitors. Three dose-escalation patients achieved partial responses, one with hepatocellular carcinoma and two with cutaneous melanoma. The point of sequencing TCRbeta in the periphery was to test whether ivuxolimab changed TCR sequence diversity and drove clonal T-cell expansion. Among the roughly 50 dose-escalation patients, around 20 had hepatocellular carcinoma, 15 melanoma, 9 renal cell carcinoma and 9 head and neck cancer. In the dose-escalation cohort, around 80% of patients were male, and the mean age was approximately 60 years with a range of roughly 20 to 79. The paper describes the monotherapy dose-escalation part (N ≈ 50 patients) of the phase I trial of ivuxolimab. Intravenous ivuxolimab was administered to patients every 2 weeks at six dose levels: 0.01, 0.1, 0.3, 1.5, 3 and 10 mg/kg.

The trial excluded patients who had a history of autoimmune disease or were on systemic immunosuppression. Peripheral blood for TCR sequencing was drawn from every dose cohort at baseline, at cycle 4 day 1 and at cycle 7 day 1. Samples were obtained from an open-label, multicenter, first-in-human phase I dose-escalation trial of ivuxolimab. Adults with locally advanced or metastatic melanoma, renal cell, hepatocellular, or head and neck squamous cell carcinoma were enrolled in the trial. Before TCR sequencing, CD4+ and CD8+ T cells were separately sorted from peripheral blood. The paper as a whole reports these results and caveats: On average, CD8+ T cells showed more expanded clones than CD4+ T cells after ivuxolimab. Partial responders in the 0.1-3.0 mg/kg groups had among the lowest normalized peripheral clonal expansion, especially among CD8+ T cells. At doses of 0.1 to 3.0 mg/kg, clonal expansion of both CD4+ and CD8+ blood T cells was observed from baseline to week 6. Low levels of normalized T-cell clonal expansion were also seen in some patients who did not respond. Which antigens the clonally expanded peripheral T cells were specific for was not determined.

Genomic DNA was isolated from the sorted cells so that the TCRbeta CDR3 region could be sequenced. The immunoSEQ Assay was used to sequence the TCRbeta CDR3 regions. As stored in TCRdb, this immuneACCESS dataset retains in-frame rearrangements with V and J assigned. A fraction of the clones does not appear; measured against another copy, unresolved V genes explain less than half of the discrepancy, and the remainder lacks a known reason. The sample contains some 51,000 clones, around nine tenths of them found a single time. The ten largest clones capture around 50% of the sample. From cysteine to phenylalanine, the CDR3 is 14 amino acids long. The read is trimmed to its CDR3 DNA, 42 bases read in frame from base 1. A remark on this clone: Its antigen remains unidentified. Base qualities were left out, and no much larger clone turns up one base away.

The receptor chain draws on TRBV21-1 and TRBJ2-1; the D segment call TRBD2 is taken from the table without a DNA check. TRBV21-1 has pseudogene status. The specimen comprised CD4+ or CD8+ T cells sorted from blood, sampled in a trial of the OX40 agonist ivuxolimab. The clonotype comes from an adult with an advanced solid tumor such as melanoma, head and neck, liver or kidney cancer. The CDR3 protein is CASSKGCIGNEQFF. The nucleotide sequence reads as follows: TGTGCCAGCAGCAAAGGTTGTATCGGGAATGAGCAGTTCTTC.